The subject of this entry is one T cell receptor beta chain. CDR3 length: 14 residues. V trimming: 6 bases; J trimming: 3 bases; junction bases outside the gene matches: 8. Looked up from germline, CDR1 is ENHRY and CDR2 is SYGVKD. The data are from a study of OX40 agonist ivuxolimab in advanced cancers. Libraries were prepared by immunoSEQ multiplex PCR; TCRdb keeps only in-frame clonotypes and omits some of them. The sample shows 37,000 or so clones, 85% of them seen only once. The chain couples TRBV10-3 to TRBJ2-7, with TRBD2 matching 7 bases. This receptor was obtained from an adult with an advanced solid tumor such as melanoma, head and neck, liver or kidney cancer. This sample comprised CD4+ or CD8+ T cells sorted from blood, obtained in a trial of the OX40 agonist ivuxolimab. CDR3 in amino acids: CAIRGLKDNYEQYF. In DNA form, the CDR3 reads TGTGCCATCAGGGGACTAAAAGATAACTACGAGCAGTACTTC.